This is a list of T cell receptor beta chains from one sample in a study of control samples from healthy donors and cancer patients. Measured with immunoSEQ multiplex PCR; TCRdb has only the in-frame clones, and not every one. The data hold 110,000 or so clones, with more than 70% observed a single time. Sequenced input: blood. These receptors came from a man aged 50-59 years in good health. CDR3s include the opening cysteine and the closing phenylalanine or tryptophan. Each record gives: V gene, D gene, J gene, clone size, CDR3 protein, CDR3 DNA. The D gene is left open where the match is weak. Some rows mark clone size as missing; the rest say once, few, many or name a class of expanded clone.

>TRBV24-1|.|TRBJ2-1|.
CATSDPRDINNEQFF
TGTGCCACCAGTGATCCTCGGGACATCAACAATGAGCAGTTCTTC
>TRBV28|.|TRBJ2-2|once
CASSFYRPTGELFF
TGTGCCAGCAGTTTCTACAGGCCCACCGGGGAGCTGTTTTTT
>TRBV5-1|TRBD1|TRBJ1-2|.
CASSFSGQSSNYGYTF
TGCGCCAGCAGCTTCTCGGGACAGAGTTCTAACTATGGCTACACCTTC
>TRBV27|TRBD1|TRBJ1-5|.
CASSFGQGGNQPQHF
TGTGCCAGCAGTTTTGGACAGGGTGGCAATCAGCCCCAGCATTTT
>TRBV6-5|TRBD1|TRBJ2-3|.
CASRRTGGTDTQYF
TGTGCCAGCAGAAGGACAGGGGGCACAGATACGCAGTATTTT
>TRBV18|.|TRBJ1-5|.
CASSLDSNQPQHF
TGTGCCAGCTCCCTGGATAGCAATCAGCCCCAGCATTTT
>TRBV7-8|.|TRBJ2-2|.
CASSLGWLALNTGELFF
TGTGCCAGCAGCTTAGGGTGGCTAGCCCTGAACACCGGGGAGCTGTTTTTT
>TRBV5-4|TRBD1|TRBJ1-2|.
CASSLDQGAGGYTF
TGTGCCAGCAGCTTGGACCAGGGGGCGGGAGGCTACACCTTC
>TRBV27|.|TRBJ1-1|.
CASSLGTRITEAFF
TGTGCCAGCAGTTTGGGCACTCGGATCACTGAAGCTTTCTTT
>TRBV7-2|.|TRBJ1-1|.
CASSLERGLTEAFF
TGTGCCAGCAGCTTAGAAAGGGGCTTGACTGAAGCTTTCTTT
>TRBV4-3|.|TRBJ2-5|.
CASSQFNREETQYF
TGCGCCAGCAGCCAGTTTAACAGGGAGGAGACCCAGTACTTC
>TRBV5-1|.|TRBJ1-2|.
CASSPAATGQGYTF
TGCGCCAGCAGCCCGGCCGCCACAGGGCAGGGCTACACCTTC